Sequencing of this TCR beta chain was carried out in a study of T cell changes during pregnancy in multiple sclerosis. This clone was detected only once. Only in-frame clones appear in the TCRdb table, and some are missing; sequencing was by immunoSEQ multiplex PCR. The profile shows more than 60,000 clones, more than 85% of them singletons. The trim removed 5 bases at V and 0 bases at J, leaving 4 bases unmatched. Per the germline V gene, CDR1 is MNHEY and CDR2 is SMNVEV (reference sequence). This CDR3 comprises 15 residues. The sequence came from a female donor with multiple sclerosis, enrolled in a pregnancy study. The chain recombines TRBV27 with TRBJ1-5; 7 positions match TRBD1. Material: peripheral blood, obtained in the second trimester of pregnancy. CDR3 protein: CASSGTAHSNQPQHF. CDR3 nucleotides: TGTGCCAGCAGTGGGACAGCTCATAGCAATCAGCCCCAGCATTTT.